The present T cell receptor beta chain was sequenced within a study of molecular identifiers for immune sequencing clone quantification. Study observations and caveats: Clonotypes topping 20 RNA copies carried over 98% of effector molecules but under 1% of naive ones.

TCRdb re-analysed the PCR reads in MiXCR, keeping a single row per CDR3 protein. The sample shows about half a million distinct CDR3 sequences, about a fifth of them seen only once. Naive CD8 T cells were sorted, and the gate applied was CD8+CD4-CCR7+CD45RA+. Ten or more counts support this clonotype. Its specificity is not known. Trimming cost V 5 bases and J 6 bases, with 10 bases left between them. The CDR3 contains 13 residues. Sequencing was performed on naive CD8+ T cells from blood, with Jurkat cell RNA spiked in. The subset was: FACS-sorted CD8+CD4-CCR7+CD45RA+ naive T cells. This chain connects TRBV12-3 or TRBV12-4 to TRBJ2-2; D call uncertain. This sequence was found in a human donor in good health. Some libraries in this study had Jurkat cell RNA spiked in. The CDR3 reads CASSKGGAGELFF. CDR3 DNA sequence: TGTGCCAGCAGTAAAGGTGGAGCCGGGGAGCTGTTTTTT.